These 13 T cell receptor beta chains were sequenced from one sample in a study of post-analysis software for immune sequencing data. Study-wide points: Four to six TRBV segments were more frequent in patients than controls; TRBV5-6, TRBV5-1 and TRBV20-1 belonged to this group.

Their target antigens are unknown. Researchers reported that TCR beta cDNA libraries carried unique molecular identifiers. One entry per CDR3 protein results from TCRdb running MiXCR on the PCR reads. The table shows about 540,000 distinct CDR3 sequences, with around a third occurring only once. The sample comprised blood. Receptor source: a girl younger than 18 with multiple sclerosis.

In its sample, this clonotype was seen many times. V usage is TRBV11-1 and J usage is TRBJ2-6; no clear D gene. Trimming shortened V by 3 bases and J by 1 base, and 4 bases separated the two germline ends. This CDR3 contains 14 residues. Looked up from germline, CDR1 is SGHAT and CDR2 is FQDESV (reference sequence). In nucleotides, the CDR3 is TGTGCCAGCAGCTTCACGTCTGGGGCCAACGTCCTGACTTTC. Its translation is CASSFTSGANVLTF.

The chain uses TRBV28 and TRBJ2-7; 12 bases are a match to TRBD1. The J call is uncertain, as TRBJ2-5 better fits the DNA end. Germline assignment: CDR1 MDHEN and CDR2 SYDVKM. This CDR3 is 17 amino acids long. This CDR3 reads CASSEPFLGQGAGTQYF. The CDR3 DNA reads TGTGCCAGCAGTGAACCATTCCTGGGACAGGGGGCAGGGACCCAGTACTTC.

The chain employs TRBV3-1 and TRBJ2-3; no definite D call. CDR1 and CDR2 (germline): LGHDT, YNNKEL (reference sequence). V lost 1 base, J lost 2 bases, and 7 bases lay in between. This CDR3 spans 14 amino acids. The CDR3 sequence is CASSQAASTDTQYF. The CDR3 nucleotides are TGTGCCAGCAGCCAAGCGGCCTCCACAGATACGCAGTATTTT.

This chain uses TRBV27 with TRBJ2-5; D not resolved. The CDR3 loop spans 13 amino acids. V lost 1 base to trimming and J lost 5 bases, with 8 bases between them. CDR1 is MNHEY, CDR2 SMNVEV, per germline (reference sequence). CDR3 coding DNA: TGTGCCAGCAGTTTATGGGTCGGGGAGACCCAGTACTTC. Amino acids: CASSLWVGETQYF.

This clonotype turned up a few times. The chain employs TRBV6-6 and TRBJ1-1; D is perhaps TRBD1 (6 bases). CDR3 length equals 14 residues. From germline, CDR1 is MNHNY and CDR2 SVGAGI (reference sequence). Deletions cut 6 bases from V and 5 bases from J, with 16 bases between. The chain's CDR3 is CASRLWGARTEAFF. In DNA, the CDR3 is TGTGCCAGCAGGCTCTGGGGGGCGCGTACTGAAGCTTTCTTT.

The chain links TRBV7-2 to TRBJ2-4; D is uncertain. Germline V gene sequence: CDR1 SGHTA, CDR2 FQGNSA. V lost 2 bases to trimming and J lost 13 bases, with 15 bases between them. The CDR3 loop spans 13 amino acids. The CDR3 nucleotides are TGTGCCAGCAGCTTAAGGGCCAGTCTAGAGCAGTACTTC. It encodes CASSLRASLEQYF.

The rearrangement links TRBV29-1 to TRBJ1-2; possibly TRBD1 for D (5 bases). This CDR3 contains 13 residues. The V end lost 6 bases, the J end lost 5 bases, and 16 bases lay between the germline ends. CDR1 SQVTM and CDR2 ANQGSEA come from the germline V gene. The CDR3, as DNA: TGCAGCGTGATGCCCGGGACCTCATATGGCTACACCTTC. Translating gives CSVMPGTSYGYTF.

This clonotype was seen only a few times. The J gene is TRBJ1-2, the V gene TRBV29-1; 10 positions match TRBD1. Trimming at V came to 4 bases and at J to 7 bases, leaving 6 bases not matched to a gene. This CDR3 has 13 amino acids. CDR1 is SQVTM, CDR2 ANQGSEA, per germline. This chain's CDR3 is CSVGTGGRSGYTF. DNA of the CDR3: TGCAGCGTTGGGACAGGGGGTAGGAGTGGCTACACCTTC.

This clonotype was counted ten times or more. CDR3 sequence reads: CSAKTGGGQETQYF. In nucleotides, the CDR3 is TGCAGTGCCAAGACAGGTGGGGGACAAGAGACCCAGTACTTC. J is TRBJ2-5 and V is TRBV20-1, with D perhaps matching TRBD1 (6 bases). Deletions cut 6 bases from V and 2 bases from J, with 16 bases between. The CDR3 covers 14 residues. CDR1 is DFQATT, CDR2 SNEGSKA, per germline (reference sequence).

The V and J genes are TRBV5-1 and TRBJ2-7; 10 bases align to TRBD2. Germline V gene data show CDR1 as SGHRS and CDR2 as YFSETQ. J was trimmed by 0 bases and V by 4 bases; bases with no gene match: 13. The CDR3 spans 18 residues. CDR3 residues: CASSRSPGTSASSYEQYF. The CDR3 bases are TGCGCCAGCAGCAGGTCGCCTGGGACTAGCGCAAGCTCCTACGAGCAGTACTTC.

The chain has TRBV11-2 and TRBJ1-2, with D possibly matching TRBD1 (6 bases). V lost 3 bases to trimming and J lost 6 bases, with 8 bases between them. There are 12 residues in the CDR3. Germline loops: CDR1 SGHAT, CDR2 FQNNGV. CDR3 region: CASSFNRDGYTF. The CDR3 coding sequence is TGTGCCAGCAGCTTTAACAGGGATGGCTACACCTTC.

V gene TRBV24-1 combines with J gene TRBJ2-3; D not certain. CDR3 length: 12 residues. Germline-derived CDR1 and CDR2 are KGHDR and SFDVKD. The germline V and J ends were trimmed by 4 bases and 3 bases, with 4 bases remaining between them. In DNA, the CDR3 is TGTGCCACCAGTGACCCAACAGATACGCAGTATTTT. It yields the protein CATSDPTDTQYF.

This rearrangement joins TRBV7-9 to TRBJ1-1; possible D gene TRBD1, 5 bases. Germline assignment: CDR1 SEHNR and CDR2 FQNEAQ (reference sequence). V was clipped by 5 bases and J by 11 bases, with 18 bases between them. The CDR3 is 13 amino acids. In nucleotides, the CDR3 is TGTGCCAGCAGCCCCCTCCGGGACCCCGCTGCTTTCTTT. It translates to CASSPLRDPAAFF. Together with reference TRBV7-9 and TRBJ1-1, the CDR3 gives the full variable domain: DTGVSQNPRHKITKRGQNVTFRCDPISEHNRLYWYRQTLGQGPEFLTYFQNEAQLEKSRLLSDRFSAERPKGSFSTLEIQRTEQGDSAMYLCASSPLRDPAAFFGQGTRLTVV.